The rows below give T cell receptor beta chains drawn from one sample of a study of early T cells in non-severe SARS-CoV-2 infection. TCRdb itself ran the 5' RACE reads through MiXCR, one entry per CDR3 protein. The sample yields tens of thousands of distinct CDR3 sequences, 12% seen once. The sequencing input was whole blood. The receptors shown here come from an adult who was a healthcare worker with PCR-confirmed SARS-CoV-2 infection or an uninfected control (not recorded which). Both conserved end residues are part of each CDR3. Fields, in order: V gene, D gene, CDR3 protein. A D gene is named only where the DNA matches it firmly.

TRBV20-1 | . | CSARIVGGQGTGELFF
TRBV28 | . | CASSTWRGKNIQYF
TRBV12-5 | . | CASGPPFQPQHF
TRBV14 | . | CASSQGFTASPKTDTQYF
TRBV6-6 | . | CASSYDLAKNIQYF
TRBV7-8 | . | CASSSFRAWERDTQYF
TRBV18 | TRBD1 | CASSPLTGDRGPGEQYF
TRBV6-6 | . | CASMGDPLNYGYTF
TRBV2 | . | CASRGTGPVPFGANVLTF
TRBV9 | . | CASSVGPGNTGELFF
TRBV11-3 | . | CASSPPGSGANVLTF
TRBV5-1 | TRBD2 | CASSQFSGLAGSNEQFF
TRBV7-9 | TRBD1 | CASSRVKQGVADTQYF
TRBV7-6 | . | CASSRGRATEAFF
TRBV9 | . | CAGQPFTDTQYF
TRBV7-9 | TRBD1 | CASSPRDRGSTEAFF
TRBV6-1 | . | CASERQPSYEQYF
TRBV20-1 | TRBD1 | CSATDRYSQGYTF
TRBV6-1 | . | CASSEIYEQYF
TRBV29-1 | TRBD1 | CSVEGTGAKGQYF
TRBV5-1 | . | CASSHPWQGGSEQYF